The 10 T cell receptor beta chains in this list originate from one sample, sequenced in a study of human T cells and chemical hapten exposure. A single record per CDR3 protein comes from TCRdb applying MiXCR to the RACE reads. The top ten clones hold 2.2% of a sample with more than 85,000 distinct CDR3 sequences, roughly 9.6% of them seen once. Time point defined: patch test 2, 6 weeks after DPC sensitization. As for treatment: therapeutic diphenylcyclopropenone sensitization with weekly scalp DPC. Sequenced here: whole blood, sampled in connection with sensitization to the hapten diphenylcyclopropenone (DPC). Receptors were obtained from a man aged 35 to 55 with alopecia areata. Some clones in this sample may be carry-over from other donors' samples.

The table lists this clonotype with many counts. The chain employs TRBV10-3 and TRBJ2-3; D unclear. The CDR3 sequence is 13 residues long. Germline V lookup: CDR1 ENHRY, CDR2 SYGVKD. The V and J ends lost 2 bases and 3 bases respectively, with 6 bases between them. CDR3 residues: CAISEGRTDTQYF. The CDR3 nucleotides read TGTGCCATCAGTGAGGGACGGACAGATACGCAGTATTTT.

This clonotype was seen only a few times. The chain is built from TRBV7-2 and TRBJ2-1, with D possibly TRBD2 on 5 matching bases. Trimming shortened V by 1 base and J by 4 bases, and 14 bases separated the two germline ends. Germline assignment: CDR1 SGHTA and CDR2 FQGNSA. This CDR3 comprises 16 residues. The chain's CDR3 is CASSLEGRRLYNEQFF. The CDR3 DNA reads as TGTGCCAGCAGCTTAGAAGGACGGAGGCTATACAATGAGCAGTTCTTC.

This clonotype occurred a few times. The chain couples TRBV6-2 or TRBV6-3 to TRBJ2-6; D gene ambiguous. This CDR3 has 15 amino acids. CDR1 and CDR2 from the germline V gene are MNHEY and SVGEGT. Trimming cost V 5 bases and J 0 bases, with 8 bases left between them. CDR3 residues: CASSTRGSGANVLTF. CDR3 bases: TGTGCCAGCAGTACCCGTGGCTCTGGGGCCAACGTCCTGACTTTC.

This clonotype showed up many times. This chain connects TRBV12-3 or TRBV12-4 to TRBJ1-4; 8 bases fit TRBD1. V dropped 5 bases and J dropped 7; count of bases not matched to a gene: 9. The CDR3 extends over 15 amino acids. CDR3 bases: TGTGCCAGCAGTCCTCGGACAGGGTCCGGTGAAAAACTGTTTTTT. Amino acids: CASSPRTGSGEKLFF.

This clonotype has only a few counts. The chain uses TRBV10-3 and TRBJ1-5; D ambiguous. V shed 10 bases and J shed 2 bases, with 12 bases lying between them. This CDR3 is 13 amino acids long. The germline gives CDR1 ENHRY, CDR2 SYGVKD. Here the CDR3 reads CASATPGNQPQHF. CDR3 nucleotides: TGTGCCAGTGCGACACCGGGCAATCAGCCCCAGCATTTT.

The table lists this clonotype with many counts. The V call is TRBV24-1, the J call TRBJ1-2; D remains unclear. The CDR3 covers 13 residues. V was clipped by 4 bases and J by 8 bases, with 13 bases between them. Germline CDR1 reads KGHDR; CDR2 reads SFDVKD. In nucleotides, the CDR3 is TGTGCCACCAGTGACACGGACTCCCGCGGCTACACCTTC. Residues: CATSDTDSRGYTF.

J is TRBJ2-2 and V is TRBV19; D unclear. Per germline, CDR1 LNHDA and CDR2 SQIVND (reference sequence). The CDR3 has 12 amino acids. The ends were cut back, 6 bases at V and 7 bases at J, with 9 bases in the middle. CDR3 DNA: TGTGCCAGTAGATTGGGATTCGGGGAGCTGTTTTTT. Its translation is CASRLGFGELFF. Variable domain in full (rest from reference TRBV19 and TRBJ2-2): DGGITQSPKYLFRKEGQNVTLSCEQNLNHDAMYWYRQDPGQGLRLIYYSQIVNDFQKGDIAEGYSVSREKKESFPLTVTSAQKNPTAFYLCASRLGFGELFFGEGSRLTVL.

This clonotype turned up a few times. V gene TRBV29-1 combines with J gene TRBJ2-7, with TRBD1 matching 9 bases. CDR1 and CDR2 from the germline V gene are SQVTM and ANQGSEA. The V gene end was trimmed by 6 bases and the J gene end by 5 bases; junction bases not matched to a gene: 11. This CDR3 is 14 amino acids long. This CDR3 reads CSVFTGQGLHEQYF. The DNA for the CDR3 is TGCAGCGTCTTTACCGGACAGGGGTTACACGAGCAGTACTTC.

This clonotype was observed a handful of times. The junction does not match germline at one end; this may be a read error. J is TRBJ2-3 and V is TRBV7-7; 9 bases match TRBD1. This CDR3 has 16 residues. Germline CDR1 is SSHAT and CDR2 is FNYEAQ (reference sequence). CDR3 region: CASSSAGQGKADTQYF. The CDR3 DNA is TGTGCTAGCAGCTCCGCAGGACAGGGGAAGGCAGATACGCAGTATTTT.

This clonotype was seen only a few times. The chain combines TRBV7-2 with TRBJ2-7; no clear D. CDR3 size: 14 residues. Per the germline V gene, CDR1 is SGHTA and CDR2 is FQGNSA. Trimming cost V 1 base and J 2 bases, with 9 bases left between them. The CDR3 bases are TGTGCCAGCAGCTTAGACGGGTACGCCTACGAGCAGTACGTC. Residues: CASSLDGYAYEQYV.